The entry that follows covers one T cell receptor beta chain sequence. Its antigen is currently unknown. V was trimmed by 7 bases and J by 5 bases, leaving 15 bases between them. There are 14 residues in the CDR3. CDR1 MGHRA and CDR2 YSYEKL come from the germline V gene. Repertoires were generated with immunoSEQ multiplex PCR, while TCRdb's copy carries only in-frame clones and drops some. The sample holds over 2 million clones, 80% to 95% seen once. This sample is part of a study of shared clonotypes between healthy human individuals. Study findings and constraints: In having few donors, the study represented limited genetic and exposure-history diversity. The study generally estimated greater richness for naive than memory subsets.

The J gene is TRBJ2-1, the V gene TRBV4-1; D uncertain. The sequencing sample was made of naive CD4+ T cells from PBMCs. Subset reported: CD45RA+ positively selected. The origin of this receptor is a young man in good health. Some clones in this sample may be carry-over from other donors' samples. CDR3 amino acids: CASIRSPFNNEQFF. The CDR3 DNA reads as TGCGCCAGCATAAGGAGTCCCTTTAACAATGAGCAGTTCTTC.